The next 29 T cell receptor beta chains were all read from a single sample in a study of blood T cell repertoires in COVID-19. Sequenced by immunoSEQ multiplex PCR; TCRdb stores in-frame clones only, minus some. The sample lists under 450,000 clones, about 90% occurring once. Sequenced: PBMCs or T cells enriched from blood (not recorded which). The receptors stem from a woman aged 25 to 39 who had recovered from COVID-19.

This clone has only one observation. The gene calls are TRBV29-1 and TRBJ1-2; D is uncertain. V lost 7 bases and J 7 bases, leaving 7 bases between the germline ends. The CDR3 is 9 amino acids. Germline V lookup: CDR1 SQVTM, CDR2 ANQGSEA. In nucleotides, the CDR3 is TGCAGCGAATGGCCTGGCTACACCTTC. Its protein product is CSEWPGYTF.

V and J are TRBV4-2 and TRBJ2-2; maybe TRBD2 (6 bases). Trimming cost V 2 bases and J 5 bases, with 12 bases left between them. This CDR3 has 15 residues. Looked up from germline, CDR1 is LGHNA and CDR2 is YNFKEQ. CDR3 DNA: TGTGCCAGCAGCCAAACCCCCGGGACTACCGGGGAGCTGTTTTTT. Protein product: CASSQTPGTTGELFF.

The V gene is TRBV5-8, the J gene TRBJ1-4; 7 positions match TRBD1. CDR3 length equals 15 residues. Germline CDR1 SGHTS, CDR2 YDEGEE. V was pared by 4 bases and J by 7 bases, with 10 bases of the junction left unmatched. The CDR3: CASSAPRQGIEKLFF. The CDR3 bases are TGTGCCAGCAGCGCTCCTCGACAGGGCATTGAAAAACTGTTTTTT.

V usage is TRBV27 and J usage is TRBJ1-1; no clear D. Trimming pared 5 bases from V and 4 bases from J, leaving 14 bases between. This CDR3 is 14 amino acids long. Germline values: CDR1 MNHEY, CDR2 SMNVEV (reference sequence). The CDR3 protein is CASSGSGMPTEAFF. In nucleotides, the CDR3 is TGTGCCAGCAGTGGGTCGGGGATGCCCACTGAAGCTTTCTTT.

In this sample, this clone turned up a few times. The rearrangement joins TRBV6-5 to TRBJ2-7, with a weak D call TRBD2 (6 bases). V was pared by 1 base and J by 2 bases, with 12 bases between. The CDR3 runs to 15 residues. Per germline, CDR1 MNHEY and CDR2 SVGAGI. Here the CDR3 reads CASSYFPGLAYEQYF. For the CDR3, the DNA is TGTGCCAGCAGTTACTTCCCGGGACTTGCCTACGAGCAGTACTTC.

J is TRBJ2-7 and V is TRBV5-1; TRBD2 aligns across 16 bases. CDR1 is SGHRS and CDR2 is YFSETQ in the germline V gene. This CDR3 region has 16 residues. V shed 4 bases, J shed 2 bases, and the junction held 3 bases outside the gene matches. CDR3 in amino acids: CASSPGTSGRAYEQYF. CDR3 in DNA: TGCGCCAGCAGCCCTGGGACTAGCGGGAGGGCCTACGAGCAGTACTTC.

This chain connects TRBV6-1 to TRBJ2-3; TRBD2 matches 8 bases. This CDR3 region has 16 residues. J lost 4 bases, V lost 4 bases, and 10 bases had no gene match. Germline assignment: CDR1 MNHNS and CDR2 SASEGT. CDR3 sequence (DNA): TGTGCCAGCAGTGTTTTCCCGGGACTAGGTTCAGATACGCAGTATTTT. Amino acids: CASSVFPGLGSDTQYF.

V and J are TRBV7-9 and TRBJ1-5; D is perhaps TRBD1 (6 bases). In germline, CDR1 is SEHNR, CDR2 FQNEAQ (reference sequence). V lost 4 bases and J lost 3, with 16 bases in between. This CDR3 has 16 residues. The CDR3, as DNA: TGTGCCAGCAGCTCTAATTCGGGGGGCATCAATCAGCCCCAGCATTTT. Amino acid sequence: CASSSNSGGINQPQHF. Complete variable domain (other parts from reference TRBV7-9 and TRBJ1-5): DTGVSQNPRHKITKRGQNVTFRCDPISEHNRLYWYRQTLGQGPEFLTYFQNEAQLEKSRLLSDRFSAERPKGSFSTLEIQRTEQGDSAMYLCASSSNSGGINQPQHFGDGTRLSIL.

This sequence joins TRBV28 and TRBJ2-5; weak D call: TRBD1 (7 bases). Germline V lookup: CDR1 MDHEN, CDR2 SYDVKM. This CDR3 region has 15 residues. V was pared by 5 bases and J by 4 bases, with 17 bases between. The CDR3 nucleotides read TGTGCCAGCAGTCAGAGGGGGCTAGCGCCAGAGACCCAGTACTTC. Its translation: CASSQRGLAPETQYF.

V usage is TRBV9 and J usage is TRBJ1-5; D unresolved. Germline loops: CDR1 SGDLS, CDR2 YYNGEE. The length of the CDR3 is 13 residues. V lost 3 bases and J 3 bases, leaving 7 bases between the germline ends. CDR3 sequence (DNA): TGTGCCAGCAGCGCTTGGGCCAATCAGCCCCAGCATTTT. Protein sequence: CASSAWANQPQHF.

This clone was found once. The V call is TRBV3-1 (or the pseudogene TRBV3-2), the J call TRBJ1-5; weak D call: TRBD1 (5 bases). The CDR3 length is 16 residues. Germline V gene lookup returns CDR1 LGHDT and CDR2 YNNKEL (reference sequence). With 4 bases removed from V and 1 base from J, the gap between germline ends came to 14 bases. The CDR3 protein is CASSLGGPLSNQPQHF. The CDR3 DNA is TGTGCCAGCAGCCTGGGGGGTCCCTTGAGCAATCAGCCCCAGCATTTT.

This clone was recorded only once. The V call is TRBV5-5, the J call TRBJ2-7; 9 bases are a match to TRBD1. The CDR3 extends over 14 amino acids. The J segment lost 7 bases and the V segment lost 0 bases, leaving 5 bases of the junction unmatched. Germline V CDR1 and CDR2: SGHKS, YYEKEE (reference sequence). The CDR3 region is CASSLVGTGREQYF. The CDR3 coding sequence is TGTGCCAGCAGCTTGGTTGGGACAGGGAGGGAGCAGTACTTC.

This rearrangement joins TRBV5-8 to TRBJ2-3; D is ambiguous. V was shortened by 2 bases and J by 0 bases, with 7 bases between the two germline ends. The CDR3 totals 14 residues. The germline CDR1 and CDR2 sequences are SGHTS and YDEGEE. In nucleotides, the CDR3 is TGTGCCAGCAGCTTTCCAGTTAGCACAGATACGCAGTATTTT. It encodes CASSFPVSTDTQYF.

This clone occurred once. The rearrangement uses TRBV5-1 and TRBJ2-3; 12 nucleotides match TRBD2. The CDR3 is made up of 18 amino acids. V lost 4 bases and J lost 3; bases outside the gene matches: 12. Germline assignment: CDR1 SGHRS and CDR2 YFSETQ. CDR3 loop: CASSLLAGGQTATDTQYF. As DNA, the CDR3 is TGCGCCAGCAGCCTACTAGCGGGGGGCCAGACAGCTACAGATACGCAGTATTTT. Complete variable domain (other parts from reference TRBV5-1 and TRBJ2-3): KAGVTQTPRYLIKTRGQQVTLSCSPISGHRSVSWYQQTPGQGLQFLFEYFSETQRNKGNFPGRFSGRQFSNSRSEMNVSTLELGDSALYLCASSLLAGGQTATDTQYFGPGTRLTVL.

A remark on this clone: At the DNA level, this CDR3 is encoded by other sequences in the same sample as well. This chain connects TRBV6-5 to TRBJ2-7; D might be TRBD1 (5 bases). Per germline, CDR1 MNHEY and CDR2 SVGAGI. With 2 bases removed from V and 2 bases from J, the gap between germline ends came to 7 bases. This CDR3 comprises 13 residues. The CDR3, as DNA: TGTGCCAGCAGTTACGGGGCAGCCTACGAGCAGTACTTC. This codes for CASSYGAAYEQYF.

The genes are TRBV24-1 and TRBJ1-1, with 9 positions matching TRBD1. The germline V gene encodes CDR1 KGHDR and CDR2 SFDVKD. CDR3 length: 15 amino acids. The ends lost 2 bases at V and 1 base at J; junction bases unmatched: 1. CDR3 sequence reads: CATSDSDRGNTEAFF. CDR3 in DNA: TGTGCCACCAGTGATTCGGACAGGGGGAACACTGAAGCTTTCTTT.

The chain couples TRBV30 to TRBJ2-2; D is tentatively TRBD1 or TRBD2 (5 bases each). The V and J ends lost 8 bases and 2 bases respectively, with 18 bases between them. Germline V CDR1 and CDR2: GTSNPN, SVGIG (reference sequence). This CDR3 spans 15 amino acids. This CDR3 is CAREPMDINTGELFF. CDR3 DNA sequence: TGTGCCCGGGAACCGATGGACATAAACACCGGGGAGCTGTTTTTT.

In this sample, this clone turned up a few times. V gene TRBV2 combines with J gene TRBJ1-2; D remains unclear. The CDR3 is 13 amino acids. The germline V gene encodes CDR1 SNHLY and CDR2 FYNNEI. Deletions cut 3 bases from V and 8 bases from J, with 13 bases between. CDR3 nucleotides: TGTGCCAGCAGTGAGGGGTCGGAGGGCGGCTACACCTTC. Translation: CASSEGSEGGYTF. The full variable domain, rest sourced from reference TRBV2 and TRBJ1-2, is EPEVTQTPSHQVTQMGQEVILRCVPISNHLYFYWYRQILGQKVEFLVSFYNNEISEKSEIFDDQFSVERPDGSNFTLKIRSTKLEDSAMYFCASSEGSEGGYTFGSGTRLTVV.

The chain employs TRBV3-1 (or the pseudogene TRBV3-2) and TRBJ2-5; D perhaps matches TRBD2 (6 bases). Germline V lookup: CDR1 LGHDT, CDR2 YNNKEL (reference sequence). The V and J ends lost 1 base and 4 bases respectively, with 16 bases between them. This CDR3 is 16 amino acids long. The DNA for the CDR3 is TGTGCCAGCAGCCAAGTCCAAGGACTATCTCGAGAGACCCAGTACTTC. Translated: CASSQVQGLSRETQYF.

This clone came up once. The chain recombines TRBV4-1 with TRBJ1-4; 11 bases fit TRBD1. Looked up from germline, CDR1 is MGHRA and CDR2 is YSYEKL. The V gene end was trimmed by 2 bases and the J gene end by 11 bases; junction bases not matched to a gene: 7. The CDR3 sequence is 15 residues long. CDR3: CASSQLGGDRGKLFF. CDR3 nucleotide sequence: TGCGCCAGCAGCCAACTCGGCGGGGACAGGGGGAAACTGTTTTTT.

DNA of the CDR3: TGTGCCAGCAGTGAGGGTGGAGGACCTGGGGATCAGCCCCAGCATTTT. Translation gives CASSEGGGPGDQPQHF. The rearrangement links TRBV27 to TRBJ1-5, with D hard to call. V was clipped by 5 bases and J by 5 bases, with 19 bases between them. Germline values: CDR1 MNHEY, CDR2 SMNVEV (reference sequence). The CDR3 loop spans 16 amino acids.

This chain links TRBV27 with TRBJ2-5; D is uncertain. Germline CDR1 and CDR2: MNHEY and SMNVEV (reference sequence). Trimming stripped 4 bases from V and 3 bases from J, with 12 bases between. The CDR3 loop spans 14 amino acids. CDR3 sequence (DNA): TGTGCCAGCAGTTCTGACTTCCCTGAAGAGACCCAGTACTTC. This translates into CASSSDFPEETQYF.

A remark on this clone: Within the sample, other DNA sequences also encode this same CDR3. The chain links TRBV19 to TRBJ2-1; D not certain. The germline gives CDR1 LNHDA, CDR2 SQIVND (reference sequence). The V gene lost 3 bases and the J gene lost 0 bases, with 6 bases spanning the gap. This CDR3 region has 14 residues. CDR3 sequence reads: CASSIDSSYNEQFF. CDR3 in DNA: TGTGCCAGTAGTATTGATAGCTCCTACAATGAGCAGTTCTTC. Full variable domain (remainder filled in from reference TRBV19 and TRBJ2-1): DGGITQSPKYLFRKEGQNVTLSCEQNLNHDAMYWYRQDPGQGLRLIYYSQIVNDFQKGDIAEGYSVSREKKESFPLTVTSAQKNPTAFYLCASSIDSSYNEQFFGPGTRLTVL.

The chain carries TRBV2 and TRBJ2-7; D gene ambiguous. CDR1 is SNHLY and CDR2 is FYNNEI in the germline V gene. The CDR3 length is 13 residues. V lost 6 bases and J 6 bases, leaving 15 bases between the germline ends. The CDR3 bases are TGTGCCAGCAGGGGCAGAGAGAACCTCGAGCAGTACTTC. This encodes CASRGRENLEQYF.

V and J are TRBV28 and TRBJ1-2; TRBD1 matches 8 bases. Per germline, CDR1 MDHEN and CDR2 SYDVKM. This CDR3 comprises 15 residues. V was pared by 4 bases and J by 8 bases, with 12 bases of the junction left unmatched. CDR3 sequence reads: CASSYRRTGPRGYTF. The CDR3 DNA reads as TGTGCCAGCAGTTACCGCCGGACAGGGCCTCGAGGCTACACCTTC.

CDR3 sequence reads: CASSPGQGGETQYF. The CDR3 DNA reads as TGCGCCAGCAGTCCCGGACAGGGAGGAGAGACCCAGTACTTC. The chain employs TRBV10-1 and TRBJ2-5, with 8 bases matching TRBD1. The CDR3 is 14 residues long. The J segment lost 4 bases and the V segment lost 5 bases, leaving 6 bases of the junction unmatched. The germline CDR1 and CDR2 sequences are WNHNN and SYGVQD (reference sequence).

This chain joins TRBV20-1 and TRBJ1-3; D is unclear. V lost 6 bases and J lost 4, with 7 bases in between. The germline gives CDR1 DFQATT, CDR2 SNEGSKA (reference sequence). This CDR3 has 11 amino acids. This CDR3 is CSARAGNTIYF. The CDR3 coding sequence is TGCAGTGCCCGTGCGGGAAACACCATATATTTT.

This clone was seen a handful of times. The chain has TRBV19 and TRBJ1-2; 10 bases are a match to TRBD1. The CDR3 consists of 15 residues. The germline V gene encodes CDR1 LNHDA and CDR2 SQIVND (reference sequence). V lost 5 bases, J lost 2 bases, and 5 bases stayed unmatched. The CDR3 DNA is TGTGCCAGTAGTGTGCTGGACAGGGGGAACTATGGCTACACCTTC. It encodes CASSVLDRGNYGYTF. Together with reference TRBV19 and TRBJ1-2, the CDR3 gives the full variable domain: DGGITQSPKYLFRKEGQNVTLSCEQNLNHDAMYWYRQDPGQGLRLIYYSQIVNDFQKGDIAEGYSVSREKKESFPLTVTSAQKNPTAFYLCASSVLDRGNYGYTFGSGTRLTVV.

The chain carries TRBV7-2 and TRBJ2-7; D perhaps matches TRBD1 (7 bases). There are 15 residues in the CDR3. Germline lookup yields CDR1 SGHTA and CDR2 FQGNSA. Trimming shortened V by 1 base and J by 1 base, and 11 bases separated the two germline ends. CDR3 coding DNA: TGTGCCAGCAGCTTAGGTCCAGGGGGGTCCTACGAGCAGTACTTC. Protein product: CASSLGPGGSYEQYF.